This T cell receptor beta chain was recovered during a study of CD8+ T cells in alopecia areata. Extraction of RNA preceded its reverse transcription into cDNA, which served as the sequencing template. Measured with immunoSEQ multiplex PCR; TCRdb has only the in-frame clones, and not every one. The sample consists of around 16,000 clones, roughly 60% of them appearing once. The V segment lost 5 bases and the J segment 11 bases; nucleotides outside the gene matches: 9. The CDR3 covers 12 residues. In germline, CDR1 is SGHVS, CDR2 FQNEAQ. As concerns this clone: Its antigen is not identified.

Lesional scalp punch biopsies and peripheral blood were collected from alopecia areata patients. Study-level points and caveats: Clonality was higher in lesional than normal scalp, especially in alopecia totalis/universalis.

What was sequenced was skin. The rearrangement links TRBV7-8 to TRBJ2-7, with 7 positions matching TRBD1. The receptor's source is a human donor with alopecia areata. CDR3 protein: CASSPHDRDKYF. Written as DNA, the CDR3 is TGTGCCAGCAGCCCTCACGACAGGGATAAGTACTTC.